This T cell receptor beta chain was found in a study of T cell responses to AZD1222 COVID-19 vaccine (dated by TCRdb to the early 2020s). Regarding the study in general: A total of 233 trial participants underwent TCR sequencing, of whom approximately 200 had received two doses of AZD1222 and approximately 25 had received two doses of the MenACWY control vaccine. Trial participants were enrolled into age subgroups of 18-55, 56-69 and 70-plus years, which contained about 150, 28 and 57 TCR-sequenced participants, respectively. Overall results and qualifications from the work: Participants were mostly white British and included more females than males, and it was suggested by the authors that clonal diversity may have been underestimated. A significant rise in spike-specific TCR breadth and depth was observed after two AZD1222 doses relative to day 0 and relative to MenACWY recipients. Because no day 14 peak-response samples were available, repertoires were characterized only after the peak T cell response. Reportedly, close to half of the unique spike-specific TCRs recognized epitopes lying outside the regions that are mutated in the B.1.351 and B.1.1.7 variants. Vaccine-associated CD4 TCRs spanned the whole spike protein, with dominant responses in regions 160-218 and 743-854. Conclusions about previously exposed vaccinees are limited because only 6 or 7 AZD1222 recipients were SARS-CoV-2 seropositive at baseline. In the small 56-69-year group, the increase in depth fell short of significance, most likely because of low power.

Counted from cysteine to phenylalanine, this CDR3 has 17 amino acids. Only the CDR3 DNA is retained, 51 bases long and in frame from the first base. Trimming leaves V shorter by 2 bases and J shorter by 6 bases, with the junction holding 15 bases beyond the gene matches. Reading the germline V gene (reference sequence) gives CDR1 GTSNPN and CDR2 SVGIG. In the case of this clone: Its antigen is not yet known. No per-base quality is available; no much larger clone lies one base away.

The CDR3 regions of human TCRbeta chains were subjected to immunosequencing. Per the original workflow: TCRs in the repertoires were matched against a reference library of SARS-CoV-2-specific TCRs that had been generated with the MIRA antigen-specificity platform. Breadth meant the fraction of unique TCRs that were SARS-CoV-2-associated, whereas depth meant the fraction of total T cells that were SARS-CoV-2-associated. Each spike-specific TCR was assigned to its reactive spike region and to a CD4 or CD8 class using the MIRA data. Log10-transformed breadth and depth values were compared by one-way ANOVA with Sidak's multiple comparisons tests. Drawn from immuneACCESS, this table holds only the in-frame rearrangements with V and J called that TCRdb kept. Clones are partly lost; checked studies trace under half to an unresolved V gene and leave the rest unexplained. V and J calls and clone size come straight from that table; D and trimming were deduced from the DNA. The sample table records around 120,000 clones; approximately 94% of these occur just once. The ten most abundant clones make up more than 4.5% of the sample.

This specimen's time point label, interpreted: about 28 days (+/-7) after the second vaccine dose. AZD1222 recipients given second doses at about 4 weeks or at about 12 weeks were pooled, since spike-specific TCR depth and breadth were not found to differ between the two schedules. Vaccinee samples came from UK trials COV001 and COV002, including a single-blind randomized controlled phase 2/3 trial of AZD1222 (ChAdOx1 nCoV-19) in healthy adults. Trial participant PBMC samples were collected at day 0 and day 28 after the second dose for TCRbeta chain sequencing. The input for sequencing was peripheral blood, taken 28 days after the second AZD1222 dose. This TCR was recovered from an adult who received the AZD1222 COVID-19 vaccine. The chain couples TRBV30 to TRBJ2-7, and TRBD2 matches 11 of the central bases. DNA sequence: TGTGCCTGGAGTTGGACAGGGCCTTATAGCGGGAGGGGCGAGCAGTACTTC. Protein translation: CAWSWTGPYSGRGEQYF.